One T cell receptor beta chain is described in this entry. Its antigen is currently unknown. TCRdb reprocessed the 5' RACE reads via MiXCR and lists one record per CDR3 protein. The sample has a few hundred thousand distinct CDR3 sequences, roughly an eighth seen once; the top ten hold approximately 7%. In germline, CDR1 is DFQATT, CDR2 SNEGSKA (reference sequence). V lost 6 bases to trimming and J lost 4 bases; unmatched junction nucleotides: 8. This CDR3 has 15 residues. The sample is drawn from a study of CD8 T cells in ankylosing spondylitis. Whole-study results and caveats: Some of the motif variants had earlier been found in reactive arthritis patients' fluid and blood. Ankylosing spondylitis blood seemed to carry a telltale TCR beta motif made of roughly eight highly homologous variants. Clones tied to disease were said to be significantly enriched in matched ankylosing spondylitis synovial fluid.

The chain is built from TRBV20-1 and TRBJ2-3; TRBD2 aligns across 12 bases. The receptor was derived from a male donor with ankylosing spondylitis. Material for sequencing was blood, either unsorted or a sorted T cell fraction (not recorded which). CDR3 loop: CSAPTSGRGADTQYF. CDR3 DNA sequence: TGCAGTGCGCCGACTAGCGGGAGAGGGGCAGATACGCAGTATTTT.